Listed here are 10 T cell receptor beta chains from one sample, sequenced in a study of cytomegalovirus exposure and HLA in healthy donors. Both 60 Vbeta primers and 13 Jbeta primers went into the PCR. Produced via immunoSEQ multiplex PCR; TCRdb's table is partial and in-frame only. This sample has tens of thousands of clones; around three quarters occur once, and the top ten carry under 0.75%. The sample taken for sequencing was PBMCs. These receptors came from a man aged 25 to 40 in good health and CMV-seronegative.

The rearrangement uses TRBV6-5 and TRBJ1-3, with TRBD1 identical over 7 bases. V shed 5 bases and J 1 base; nucleotides not matched to a gene: 2. Germline V gives CDR1 MNHEY, CDR2 SVGAGI. The CDR3 sequence is 14 residues long. CDR3 in DNA: TGTGCCAGCAGTCGGACAGGATCTGGAAACACCATATATTTT. This translates into CASSRTGSGNTIYF.

V is TRBV6-5 and J is TRBJ2-1; TRBD1 matches at 7 bases. This CDR3 is 14 amino acids long. J lost 6 bases, V lost 4 bases, and 6 bases had no gene match. Germline CDR1 MNHEY, CDR2 SVGAGI. The CDR3, as DNA: TGTGCCAGCAGTTTGACAGGGTTCTCCAATGAGCAGTTCTTC. Protein sequence: CASSLTGFSNEQFF.

The chain combines TRBV7-6 with TRBJ2-5; D not resolved. The germline V gene has CDR1 SGHVS and CDR2 FNYEAQ. Trimming left V 0 bases short and J 1 base short, with 9 bases between. The CDR3 is made up of 15 amino acids. The DNA of the CDR3 is TGTGCCAGCAGCTTAGCGCTAGGAGTCCAAGAGACCCAGTACTTC. Translation gives CASSLALGVQETQYF.

The genes are TRBV11-2 and TRBJ2-7, with TRBD2 as a possible D gene (6 bases). V was shortened by 5 bases and J by 0 bases, with 11 bases between the two germline ends. The germline V gene has CDR1 SGHAT and CDR2 FQNNGV. The CDR3 contains 14 residues. The DNA for the CDR3 is TGTGCCAGCAGCCCCCGGGGAGGCTCCTACGAGCAGTACTTC. The encoded protein is CASSPRGGSYEQYF.

The V gene is TRBV18, the J gene TRBJ1-1; 8 bases align to TRBD1. The V gene end was trimmed by 3 bases and the J gene end by 10 bases; junction bases not matched to a gene: 7. The CDR3 runs 13 residues. Germline V gives CDR1 KGHSH, CDR2 LQKENI. The CDR3 coding sequence is TGTGCCAGCTCACCGAGACAGGGGCTGGGAGCTTTCTTT. Residues: CASSPRQGLGAFF.

This sequence joins TRBV4-2 and TRBJ2-7, with TRBD2 identical over 10 bases. V lost 1 base and J lost 3; bases outside the gene matches: 3. Germline V gene lookup returns CDR1 LGHNA and CDR2 YNFKEQ. This CDR3 has 15 amino acids. The CDR3 DNA follows: TGTGCCAGCAGCCAAGGGACTAGCGGCCACTACGAGCAGTACTTC. Translation gives CASSQGTSGHYEQYF.

The chain combines TRBV5-1 with TRBJ1-5, with unresolved D. The CDR3 is 15 residues long. The V end lost 4 bases, the J end lost 1 base, and 12 bases lay between the germline ends. Germline loops: CDR1 SGHRS, CDR2 YFSETQ. The CDR3 region is CASSPLAGSNQPQHF. CDR3 sequence (DNA): TGCGCCAGCAGCCCCCTTGCGGGGAGCAATCAGCCCCAGCATTTT.

The chain recombines TRBV7-2 with TRBJ2-1, with TRBD1 identical over 7 bases. The J segment lost 3 bases and the V segment lost 1 base, leaving 9 bases of the junction unmatched. CDR1 is SGHTA and CDR2 is FQGNSA in the germline V gene. The CDR3 totals 17 residues. The CDR3 DNA reads as TGTGCCAGCAGCTTAGTATTTTCGGACAGGTTCTACAATGAGCAGTTCTTC. Translation gives CASSLVFSDRFYNEQFF.

The J gene is TRBJ1-1, the V gene TRBV7-2; 8 positions agree with TRBD1. This CDR3 is built from 14 residues. J was trimmed by 7 bases and V by 5 bases; bases with no gene match: 9. Per germline, CDR1 SGHTA and CDR2 FQGNSA. The CDR3 sequence is CASSPKGQEIEAFF. The CDR3 DNA is TGTGCCAGCAGCCCAAAGGGACAGGAGATTGAAGCTTTCTTT. Supplemented by reference TRBV7-2 and TRBJ1-1, the full variable domain reads GAGVSQSPSNKVTEKGKDVELRCDPISGHTALYWYRQSLGQGLEFLIYFQGNSAPDKSGLPSDRFSAERTGGSVSTLTIQRTQQEDSAVYLCASSPKGQEIEAFFGQGTRLTVV.

The rearrangement links TRBV1 to TRBJ1-4; the DNA was not used to check the table's D call, TRBD1. TRBV1 is recorded as a pseudogene. The CDR3 length is 18 residues. CDR3 sequence reads: CTSSRRRDRGRAGEKLFF. The DNA for the CDR3 is TGCACCAGCAGTCGGCGGCGGGACAGGGGGCGAGCCGGTGAAAAACTGTTTTTT.